The 22 T cell receptor beta chains below come from one sample, sequenced in a study of T cell repertoires in cytomegalovirus infection (dated by TCRdb to between 2018 and 2021). Sequencer: Illumina HiSeq 1500. TCRdb reprocessed the public reads (quality trimming at Q25 with fastp, clone calling with MiXCR) and kept in-frame beta chains. Rows with a matching CDR3 protein are joined into one entry that keeps the most common DNA and genes. The sample table shows about a million distinct CDR3 sequences, and approximately 31% are seen once. About an eighth of the sample is in the top ten clones. For these TCRs, the target antigens are not known. This specimen's treatment or condition label, interpreted: in vitro stimulation with specific CMV peptide epitopes to enrich CMV-specific T cells. Sequencing was performed on cultured CD8+ T cells from PBMCs, taken from culture after CMV antigen stimulation. The receptors were gathered from a human donor in good health (CMV status not recorded). Some clones in this sample may be carry-over from other donors' samples.

This chain uses TRBV28 with TRBJ2-3; 7 nucleotides match TRBD2. The CDR3 contains 16 residues. Germline V gene lookup returns CDR1 MDHEN and CDR2 SYDVKM. Germline trimming cut 6 bases from V and 4 bases from J; bases unmatched to any gene: 13. The CDR3 region is CASSEQLTSDPDTQYF. The CDR3 coding sequence is TGTGCCAGCAGCGAACAGCTAACTAGCGACCCAGATACGCAGTATTTT.

This clonotype has at least ten counts. V is TRBV6-1 and J is TRBJ1-5; D not certain. V lost 5 bases and J 9 bases, leaving 11 bases between the germline ends. The CDR3 covers 12 residues. The germline CDR1 and CDR2 sequences are MNHNS and SASEGT. CDR3 protein: CASSPLGGPQHF. CDR3 nucleotide sequence: TGTGCCAGCAGTCCCCTCGGCGGGCCCCAGCATTTT.

This rearrangement joins TRBV20-1 to TRBJ1-2; 9 bases are shared with TRBD1. The CDR3 spans 14 residues. Germline loops: CDR1 DFQATT, CDR2 SNEGSKA (reference sequence). The J segment lost 4 bases and the V segment lost 3 bases, leaving 6 bases of the junction unmatched. The CDR3 region has the DNA TGCAGTGCTAGGTCCTTGGGACAGGGCTATGGCTACACCTTC. Translated, it gives CSARSLGQGYGYTF.

The J gene is TRBJ2-2, the V gene TRBV6-6, with 10 bases lining up with TRBD1. The CDR3 loop spans 13 amino acids. V was clipped by 10 bases and J by 15 bases; unmatched bases: 14. CDR1 is MNHNY and CDR2 is SVGAGI in the germline V gene (reference sequence). In nucleotides, the CDR3 is TGTGCCACCCTTGGAGGGGACAGGGGTTCGGTGTTTTTT. This encodes CATLGGDRGSVFF.

This clonotype was counted a few times. The chain couples TRBV7-3 to TRBJ2-1; maybe TRBD2 (6 bases). This CDR3 contains 15 residues. Germline loops: CDR1 SGHTA, CDR2 FQGTGA. Trimming cost V 8 bases and J 6 bases, with 20 bases left between them. CDR3 coding DNA: TGTGCCAGCTTCCGCCATCTCGCGGGGCCCAATGAGCAGTTCTTC. It is translated as CASFRHLAGPNEQFF.

This clonotype has just a few counts. The rearrangement uses TRBV6-1 and TRBJ2-3; TRBD2 aligns across 10 bases. The CDR3 is made up of 16 amino acids. Trimming took 0 bases from V and 5 from J; bases not matched to a gene: 5. Germline-derived CDR1 and CDR2 are MNHNS and SASEGT. The CDR3 spells CASSEAGLAVLDTQYF. CDR3 DNA: TGTGCCAGCAGTGAAGCCGGACTAGCGGTTTTAGATACGCAGTATTTT.

V gene TRBV6-2 or TRBV6-3 combines with J gene TRBJ2-5, with a possible D match to TRBD2 (5 bases). Germline values: CDR1 MNHEY, CDR2 SVGEGT. Trimming took 2 bases from V and 5 from J, leaving 9 bases between them. There are 13 residues in the CDR3. In DNA, the CDR3 is TGTGCCAGCAGTTACGTGGGAGTGGAGACCCAGTACTTC. The encoded protein is CASSYVGVETQYF.

On this clonotype: It may be a read error: a sequence one base away is much more abundant. The chain couples TRBV29-1 to TRBJ1-3, with D unclear. CDR1 and CDR2 from the germline V gene are SQVTM and ANQGSEA. CDR3 length: 16 residues. DNA of the CDR3: TGCAGCGTTGTTGAGACGGCTTTTAATACTGGAAGCACCATATATTTT. This encodes CSVVETAFNTGSTIYF.

The J gene is TRBJ2-1, the V gene TRBV6-1; a weak D match, TRBD2 (6 bases). This CDR3 spans 15 amino acids. The V and J ends lost 1 base and 12 bases respectively, with 19 bases between them. The germline V gene has CDR1 MNHNS and CDR2 SASEGT. The CDR3 bases are TGTGCCAGCAGTGAAGTGATCAGGGACCCGGAGGGGCAGTTCTTC. It encodes CASSEVIRDPEGQFF.

This clonotype was seen only a few times. CDR3 bases: TGTGCCAGCAGCAGAGGACTAGCGGGGGCTGGGGCCAACGTCCTGACTTTC. Translated: CASSRGLAGAGANVLTF. The chain couples TRBV27 to TRBJ2-6; TRBD2 agrees at 13 bases. The CDR3 consists of 17 residues. With V trimmed by 6 bases and J by 2 bases, 4 bases remained unmatched. Germline V gene lookup returns CDR1 MNHEY and CDR2 SMNVEV (reference sequence).

This rearrangement joins TRBV20-1 to TRBJ1-2; 8 bases are shared with TRBD1. V was clipped by 2 bases and J by 4 bases; unmatched bases: 12. CDR1 is DFQATT and CDR2 is SNEGSKA in the germline V gene (reference sequence). This CDR3 has 16 residues. In nucleotides, the CDR3 is TGCAGTGCTAGAAGCCCCATCCCGGGACAGGCCTATGGCTACACCTTC. It translates to CSARSPIPGQAYGYTF.

The J gene is TRBJ1-1, the V gene TRBV4-1, with D maybe TRBD1 (6 bases). The germline V and J ends were trimmed by 9 bases and 8 bases, with 16 bases remaining between them. The CDR3 has 12 amino acids. Looked up from germline, CDR1 is MGHRA and CDR2 is YSYEKL. The CDR3 DNA is TGCGCCAGGATCGGTGGACAGTTAGAAGCTTTCTTT. It encodes CARIGGQLEAFF.

This clonotype occurred many times. The chain joins TRBV12-5 to TRBJ2-5, with 8 bases fitting TRBD1. CDR1 is LGHNT, CDR2 FRNRAP, per germline. There are 15 residues in the CDR3. The V and J ends lost 6 bases and 4 bases, in that order; junction bases with no gene match: 10. The CDR3 DNA sequence: TGTGCTAGTGGCCTCTGGACAGGGCCGGGAGAGACCCAGTACTTC. This sequence encodes CASGLWTGPGETQYF.

J is TRBJ1-4 and V is TRBV7-9; tentatively, D is TRBD1 (6 bases). The CDR3 is 16 amino acids. Trimming pared 4 bases from V and 3 bases from J, leaving 15 bases between. Germline V gene data show CDR1 as SEHNR and CDR2 as FQNEAQ (reference sequence). The CDR3 nucleotides are TGTGCCAGCAGCTCCCTCCGGGGGGCAGCTAATGAAAAACTGTTTTTT. It is translated as CASSSLRGAANEKLFF. Drawing the rest from reference TRBV7-9 and TRBJ1-4, the complete variable domain is DTGVSQNPRHKITKRGQNVTFRCDPISEHNRLYWYRQTLGQGPEFLTYFQNEAQLEKSRLLSDRFSAERPKGSFSTLEIQRTEQGDSAMYLCASSSLRGAANEKLFFGSGTQLSVL.

This clonotype was found a few times. The chain couples TRBV10-3 to TRBJ1-6, with a possible D match to TRBD1 (5 bases). V gave up 7 bases and J gave up 0 bases, with 22 bases separating them. The CDR3 runs to 19 residues. Germline V lookup: CDR1 ENHRY, CDR2 SYGVKD. The CDR3 bases are TGTGCCATCAACCTAGGTGGACATTCCCAAAGCTCCTATAATTCACCCCTCCACTTT. It is translated as CAINLGGHSQSSYNSPLHF.

A note on this clonotype: The CDR3 end shows no conserved phenylalanine or tryptophan, and so a read error is likely. The V gene is TRBV20-1, the J gene TRBJ2-7; a weak D match, TRBD2 (5 bases). The V gene lost 6 bases and the J gene lost 3 bases, with 9 bases spanning the gap. Germline V gives CDR1 DFQATT, CDR2 SNEGSKA (reference sequence). This CDR3 region has 11 residues. The CDR3 coding sequence is TGCAGTGCCCACGCGGGCTACGAGCAGTACTAC. Its protein product is CSAHAGYEQYY.

The V and J genes are TRBV7-9 and TRBJ1-1; perhaps TRBD1 as D (6 bases). Trimming took off 11 bases at V and 4 bases at J, with 14 bases between the two ends. The CDR3 has 12 residues. From germline, CDR1 is SEHNR and CDR2 FQNEAQ (reference sequence). The DNA of the CDR3 is TGTGCCTTCGAGGGGGGGTTCACTGAAGCTTTCTTT. Protein product: CAFEGGFTEAFF.

This clonotype was recorded a few times. This chain uses TRBV15 with TRBJ1-4, with a weak D call TRBD1 (5 bases). The CDR3 is 14 amino acids. Per germline, CDR1 LNHNV and CDR2 YYDKDF (reference sequence). Trimming shortened V by 8 bases and J by 0 bases, and 10 bases separated the two germline ends. CDR3 sequence: CATSYRTTNEKLFF. The CDR3 bases are TGTGCCACCTCCTACAGGACAACTAATGAAAAACTGTTTTTT.

The chain couples TRBV7-6 to TRBJ2-5; D is undetermined. Germline V lookup: CDR1 SGHVS, CDR2 FNYEAQ. The ends were cut back, 2 bases at V and 2 bases at J, with 6 bases in the middle. This CDR3 is 13 amino acids long. CDR3 in DNA: TGTGCCAGCAGCTTATACGAACAAGAGACCCAGTACTTC. It specifies CASSLYEQETQYF.

This chain joins TRBV4-1 and TRBJ2-1; the D call may be TRBD1 or TRBD2 (6 bases each). The CDR3 consists of 16 residues. CDR1 is MGHRA, CDR2 YSYEKL, per germline. Trimming pared 0 bases from V and 6 bases from J, leaving 15 bases between. The CDR3 loop is CASSQDLGRGGNEQFF. CDR3 in DNA: TGCGCCAGCAGCCAAGATTTGGGCAGGGGAGGCAATGAGCAGTTCTTC.

The chain carries TRBV24-1 and TRBJ2-1; 10 positions agree with TRBD2. Losses at the gene ends were 5 bases for V and 7 bases for J; bases not matched to a gene: 10. Looked up from germline, CDR1 is KGHDR and CDR2 is SFDVKD. The CDR3 loop spans 16 amino acids. This CDR3 is CATSGLAGVDANEQFF. DNA of the CDR3: TGTGCCACCAGTGGCCTAGCGGGGGTGGACGCGAATGAGCAGTTCTTC.

This clonotype was detected only once. The rearrangement joins TRBV29-1 to TRBJ1-2; D is unresolved. Germline CDR1 and CDR2: SQVTM and ANQGSEA. Between the trimmed V and J ends, which lost 0 bases and 1 base, there was a span of 6 bases. This CDR3 contains 13 residues. The DNA of the CDR3 is TGCAGCGTTGAAGATGGTGTTAACTATGGCTACACCTTC. Protein sequence: CSVEDGVNYGYTF.